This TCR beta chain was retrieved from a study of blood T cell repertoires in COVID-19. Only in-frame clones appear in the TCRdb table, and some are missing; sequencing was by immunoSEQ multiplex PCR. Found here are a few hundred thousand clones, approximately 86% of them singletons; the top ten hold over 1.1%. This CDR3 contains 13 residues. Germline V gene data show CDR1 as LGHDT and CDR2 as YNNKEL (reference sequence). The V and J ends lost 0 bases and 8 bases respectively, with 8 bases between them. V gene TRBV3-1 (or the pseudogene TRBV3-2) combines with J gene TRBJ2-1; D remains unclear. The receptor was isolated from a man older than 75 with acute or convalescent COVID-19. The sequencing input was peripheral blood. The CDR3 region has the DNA TGTGCCAGCAGCCAAGATCTGGGCGATGAGCAGTTCTTC. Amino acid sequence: CASSQDLGDEQFF.